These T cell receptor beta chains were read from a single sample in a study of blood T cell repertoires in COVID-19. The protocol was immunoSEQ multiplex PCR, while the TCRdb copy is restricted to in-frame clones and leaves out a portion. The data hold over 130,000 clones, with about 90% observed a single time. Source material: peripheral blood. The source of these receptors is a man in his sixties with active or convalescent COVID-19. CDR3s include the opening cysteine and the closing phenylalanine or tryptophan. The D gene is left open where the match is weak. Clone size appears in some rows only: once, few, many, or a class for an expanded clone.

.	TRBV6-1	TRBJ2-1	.	TGTGCCAGCAGTGAAGCGGGCCCCAATGAGCAGTTCTTC	CASSEAGPNEQFF
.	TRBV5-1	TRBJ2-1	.	TGCGCCAGCAGCGCTAACAGGGATAGGGAGCAGTTCTTC	CASSANRDREQFF
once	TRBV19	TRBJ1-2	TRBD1	TGTGCCAGTAGTAGAAGACAGGGGATTGGTGGCTACACCTTC	CASSRRQGIGGYTF
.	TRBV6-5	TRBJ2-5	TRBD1	TGTGCCAGCAGGCACAGTCAGGGGGCTCGGGAGACCCAGTACTTC	CASRHSQGARETQYF
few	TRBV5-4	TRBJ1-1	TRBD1	TGTGCCAGCAGCTTAGAGACAGGGGTTGGCACTGAAGCTTTCTTT	CASSLETGVGTEAFF
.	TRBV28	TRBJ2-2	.	TGTGCCAGCAGGCGGGACCCCAGGAACACCGGGGAGCTGTTTTTT	CASRRDPRNTGELFF
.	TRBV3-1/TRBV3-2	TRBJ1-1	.	TGTGCCAGCAGCCAAGATTGGTCCCTAAGGAGGACTGAAGCTTTCTTT	CASSQDWSLRRTEAFF
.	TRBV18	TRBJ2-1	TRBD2	TGTGCCAGCTCACGGACTAGCGGGAGGATCGATGAGCAGTTCTTC	CASSRTSGRIDEQFF
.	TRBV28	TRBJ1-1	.	TGTGCCAGCAGTTCCAGGGTCACTGAAGCTTTCTTT	CASSSRVTEAFF
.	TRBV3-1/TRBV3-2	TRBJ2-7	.	TGTGCCAGCAGCCAATCACCGGGGTACGAGCAGTACTTC	CASSQSPGYEQYF
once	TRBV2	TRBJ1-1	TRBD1	TGTGCCAGCAGGATGGACAGGGGAGGAAACACTGAAGCTTTCTTT	CASRMDRGGNTEAFF
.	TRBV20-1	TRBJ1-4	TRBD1	TGCAGTGCTAGTACCCACAGGGGGGGGAATGAAAAACTGTTTTTT	CSASTHRGGNEKLFF
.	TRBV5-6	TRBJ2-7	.	TGTGCCAGCAGCTTTGGGAACAGGCCGAGATTTACCTACGAGCAGTACTTC	CASSFGNRPRFTYEQYF
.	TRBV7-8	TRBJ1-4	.	TGTGCCAGCAGCCTAGGACCGAGGGAAAAACTGTTTTTT	CASSLGPREKLFF
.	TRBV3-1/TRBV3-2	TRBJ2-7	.	TGTGCCAGCAGCCCGACTAGCTCCTACGAGCAGTACTTC	CASSPTSSYEQYF
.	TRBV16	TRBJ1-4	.	TGTGCCAGCAGCCATCCCCCCCCGGGGAAGGAAAAACTGTTTTTT	CASSHPPPGKEKLFF
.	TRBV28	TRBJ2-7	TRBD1	TGTGCCAGCAGTTTCCCCCAGACAGGGGGCCCCTACGAGCAGTACTTC	CASSFPQTGGPYEQYF
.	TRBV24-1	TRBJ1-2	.	TGTGCCACCAGTGATTCGGCGGGGGCTCTCTATGGCTACACCTTC	CATSDSAGALYGYTF
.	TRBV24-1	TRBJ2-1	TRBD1	TGTGCCACCAGTGACCCCTCCGGGACAGGGCCTGCGAATGAGCAGTTCTTC	CATSDPSGTGPANEQFF
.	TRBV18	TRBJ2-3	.	TGTGCCAGCTCACCACTAGCTAGAGATACGCAGTATTTT	CASSPLARDTQYF
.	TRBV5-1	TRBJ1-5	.	TGCGCCAGCAGCTTGGATGGAGGGCAGCCCCAGCATTTT	CASSLDGGQPQHF
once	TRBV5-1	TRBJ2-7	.	TGCGCCAGCAGCAATTCCCGGGGTCCCCACGAGCAGTACTTC	CASSNSRGPHEQYF
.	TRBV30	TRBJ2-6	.	TGTGCCTGGAGTGTAGCCGGTGGTGGGGCCAACGTCCTGACTTTC	CAWSVAGGGANVLTF
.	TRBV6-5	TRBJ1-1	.	TGTGCCTCCAAGTGGGGAGGTGGTGGGAACACTGAAGCTTTCTTT	CASKWGGGGNTEAFF
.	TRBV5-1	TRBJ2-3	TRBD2	TGCGCCAGCAGCTTGGGGACTAGCGGGCACACAGATACGCAGTATTTT	CASSLGTSGHTDTQYF
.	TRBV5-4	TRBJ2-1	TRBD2	TGTGCCAGCAGCATGCTGGGACTAGCGGGAGGAAATGAGCAGTTCTTC	CASSMLGLAGGNEQFF
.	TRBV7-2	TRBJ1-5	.	TGTGCCAGCAGCCCAAACGGGGATCAGCCCCAGCATTTT	CASSPNGDQPQHF
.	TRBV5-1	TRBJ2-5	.	TGCGCCAGCAGCTTAGTATGGAGTCCGGCTCAAGAGACCCAGTACTTC	CASSLVWSPAQETQYF
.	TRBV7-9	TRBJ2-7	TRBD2	TGTGCCAGCAGCTTAGGACTAGCGGGGAGCTTC	CASSLGLAGSF
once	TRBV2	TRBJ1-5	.	TGTGCCAGCAGTCGCCTCGGGGGGCGTGAGCAGCCCCAGCATTTT	CASSRLGGREQPQHF
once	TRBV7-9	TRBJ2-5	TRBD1	TGTGCCAGCAGCCAGGAGACAGGGCAAGAGACCCAGTACTTC	CASSQETGQETQYF
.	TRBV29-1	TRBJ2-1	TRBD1	TGCAGCGTGAATCCCCCGGGACAGGGGGGGCGAGAGCAGTTCTTC	CSVNPPGQGGREQFF
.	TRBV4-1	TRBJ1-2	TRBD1	TGCGCCAGCAGCCAAGGGCAGGGGGCCCCTAGCTATGGCTACACCTTC	CASSQGQGAPSYGYTF
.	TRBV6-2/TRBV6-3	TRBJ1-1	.	TGTGCCAGCAGTTACGTTACAGTTCTCATGAACACTGAAGCTTTCTTT	CASSYVTVLMNTEAFF
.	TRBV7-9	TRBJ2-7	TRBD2	TGTGCCAGCAGCGCTGGGACTAGCGGGAGTGGATCCTACGAGCAGTACTTC	CASSAGTSGSGSYEQYF
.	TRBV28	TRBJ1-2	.	TGTGCCAGCAGTTTGGGGGGGCAAATTGGCTACACCTTC	CASSLGGQIGYTF
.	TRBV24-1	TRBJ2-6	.	TGTGCCACCAGTGATTTACCAGGGGTGAGTGGGGCCAACGTCCTGACTTTC	CATSDLPGVSGANVLTF
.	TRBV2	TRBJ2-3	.	TGTGCCAGCAGTGACCGAGGGAGAGGTCTGACAGATACGCAGTATTTT	CASSDRGRGLTDTQYF
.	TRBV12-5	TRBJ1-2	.	TGTGCTAGTGGCCCTGGACAGAACTATGGCTACACCTTC	CASGPGQNYGYTF
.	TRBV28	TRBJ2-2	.	TGTGCCAGCAGTGCCGGGACTTCGAACACCGGGGAGCTGTTTTTT	CASSAGTSNTGELFF
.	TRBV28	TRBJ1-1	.	TGTGCCAGCAGCCGCAGCTGGAGTGCTGAAGCTTTCTTT	CASSRSWSAEAFF
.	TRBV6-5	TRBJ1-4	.	TGTGCCAGCAGTTACCTCCAAGGGGCAACTAATGAAAAACTGTTTTTT	CASSYLQGATNEKLFF
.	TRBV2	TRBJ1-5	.	TGTGCCAGCAGTGAAGTGTCAGAGGATCAGCCCCAGCATTTT	CASSEVSEDQPQHF